This record concerns one T cell receptor beta chain sequence. The antigen is not known. Sampling times: baseline, cycle 4 day 1, cycle 7 day 1. The table came from immunoSEQ multiplex PCR; TCRdb's copy has only in-frame clones and leaves some out. The sample comprises around 78,000 clones, 65% to 85% of which are singletons, and approximately 4.6% rests with the top ten. This entry is derived from a study of OX40 agonist ivuxolimab in advanced cancers. Overall study: The study gave patients intravenous ivuxolimab at 0.01 to 10 mg/kg every 2 weeks.

The study, taken as a whole, reports: Among the least clonally expanded were partial responders at 0.1-3.0 mg/kg.

There are 18 residues in the CDR3. The sequence derives from an adult with an advanced solid tumor such as melanoma, head and neck, liver or kidney cancer. The V and J genes are TRBV21-1 and TRBJ1-6; the D call of TRBD1 is as the table states it, not checked on the DNA. TRBV21-1 is a pseudogene segment. The sequencing here drew on CD4+ or CD8+ T cells sorted from blood, taken in a trial of the OX40 agonist ivuxolimab. In nucleotides, the CDR3 is TGTGCCAGCAACAGGGGCGAACAGACCCACCGACTTAATTCACCCCTCCACTTT. Encoded protein: CASNRGEQTHRLNSPLHF.